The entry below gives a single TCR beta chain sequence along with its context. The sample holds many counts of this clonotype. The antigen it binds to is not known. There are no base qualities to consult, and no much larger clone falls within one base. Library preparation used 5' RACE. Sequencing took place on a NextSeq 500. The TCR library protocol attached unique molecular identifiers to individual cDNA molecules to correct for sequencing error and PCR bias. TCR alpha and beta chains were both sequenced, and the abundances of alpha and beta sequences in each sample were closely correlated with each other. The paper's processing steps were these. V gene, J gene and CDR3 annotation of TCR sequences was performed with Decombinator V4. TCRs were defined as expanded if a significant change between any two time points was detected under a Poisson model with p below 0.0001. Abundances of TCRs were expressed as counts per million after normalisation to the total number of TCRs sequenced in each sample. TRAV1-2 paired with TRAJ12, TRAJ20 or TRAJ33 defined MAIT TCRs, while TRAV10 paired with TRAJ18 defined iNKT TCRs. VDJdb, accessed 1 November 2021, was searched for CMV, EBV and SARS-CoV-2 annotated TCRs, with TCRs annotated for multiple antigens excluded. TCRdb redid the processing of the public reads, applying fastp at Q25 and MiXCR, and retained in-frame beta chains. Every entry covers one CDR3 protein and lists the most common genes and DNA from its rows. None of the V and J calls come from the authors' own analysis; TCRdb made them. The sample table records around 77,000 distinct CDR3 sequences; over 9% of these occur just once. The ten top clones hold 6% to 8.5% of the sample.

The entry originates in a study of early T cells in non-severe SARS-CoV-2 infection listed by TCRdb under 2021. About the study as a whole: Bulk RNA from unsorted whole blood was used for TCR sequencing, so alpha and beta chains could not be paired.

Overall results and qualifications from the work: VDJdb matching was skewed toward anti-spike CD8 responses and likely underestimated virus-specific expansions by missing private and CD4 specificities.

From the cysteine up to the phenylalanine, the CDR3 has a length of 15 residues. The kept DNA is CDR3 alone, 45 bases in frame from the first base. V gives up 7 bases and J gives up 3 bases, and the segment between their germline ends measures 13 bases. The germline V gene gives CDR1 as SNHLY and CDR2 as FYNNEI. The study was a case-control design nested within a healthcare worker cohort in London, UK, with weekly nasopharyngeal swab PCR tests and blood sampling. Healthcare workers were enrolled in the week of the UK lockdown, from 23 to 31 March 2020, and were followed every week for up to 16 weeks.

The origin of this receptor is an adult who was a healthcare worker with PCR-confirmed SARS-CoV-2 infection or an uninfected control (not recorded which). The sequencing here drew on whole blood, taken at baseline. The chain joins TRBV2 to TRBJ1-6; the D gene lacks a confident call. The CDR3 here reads CASTLVGSYNSPLHF. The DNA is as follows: TGTGCCAGCACCCTAGTCGGCAGCTATAATTCACCCCTCCACTTT.